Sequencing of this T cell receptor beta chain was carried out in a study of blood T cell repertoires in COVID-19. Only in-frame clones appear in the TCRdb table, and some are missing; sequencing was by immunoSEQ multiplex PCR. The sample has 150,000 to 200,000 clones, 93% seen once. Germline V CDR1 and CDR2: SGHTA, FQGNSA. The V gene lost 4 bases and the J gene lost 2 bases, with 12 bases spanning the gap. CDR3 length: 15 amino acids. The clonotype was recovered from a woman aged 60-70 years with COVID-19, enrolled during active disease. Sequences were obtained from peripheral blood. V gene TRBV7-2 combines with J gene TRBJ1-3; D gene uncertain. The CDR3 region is CASSYFNGAGNTIYF. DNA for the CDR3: TGTGCCAGCAGCTACTTTAACGGGGCTGGAAACACCATATATTTT.